The rows below give T cell receptor beta chains drawn from one sample of a study of Graves' ophthalmopathy and Graves' hyperthyroidism. TCRdb processed the multiplex PCR reads anew with MiXCR; each CDR3 protein has one entry. The table shows 560,000 or so distinct CDR3 sequences, with just under 40% occurring only once. The sequenced material came from peripheral blood or thyroid tissue (not recorded which). The source of these receptors is an adult man with Graves' hyperthyroidism. Each CDR3 is given with its conserved first and last residue.

V gene,CDR3 protein
TRBV2,CASKRAGANVLTF
TRBV19,CASSKPMTGVGGNQPQHF
TRBV7-7,CAGSDPLRLPEKLFF
TRBV4-1,CASSPSAGTDTGELFF
TRBV5-4,CASSSGQGSSLNTEAFF
TRBV5-4,CASKEGPGDSNQPQHF
TRBV29-1,CSALDRVITGNTIYF
TRBV10-3,CASSDLVEGTDTQYF
TRBV5-1,CASSTGQGLITEAFF
TRBV7-4,CASSWGTGVVSPLHF